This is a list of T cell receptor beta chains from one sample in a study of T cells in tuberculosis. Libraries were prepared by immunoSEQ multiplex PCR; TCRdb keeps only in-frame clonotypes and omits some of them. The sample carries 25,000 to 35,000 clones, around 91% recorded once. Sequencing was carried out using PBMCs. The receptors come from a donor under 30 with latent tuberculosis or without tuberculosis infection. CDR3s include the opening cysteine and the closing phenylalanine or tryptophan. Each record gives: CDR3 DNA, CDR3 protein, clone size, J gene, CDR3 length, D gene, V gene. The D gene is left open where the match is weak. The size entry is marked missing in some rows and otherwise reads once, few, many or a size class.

CDR3 DNA: TGTGCCAGCGGGGCAGGGTACGGCTACACCTTC
CDR3 protein: CASGAGYGYTF
clone size: -
J gene: TRBJ1-2
CDR3 length: 11
D gene: -
V gene: TRBV28

CDR3 DNA: TGCAGCGTTGGCCCCATAGGACAGGGGTATGGCTACACCTTC
CDR3 protein: CSVGPIGQGYGYTF
clone size: -
J gene: TRBJ1-2
CDR3 length: 14
D gene: TRBD1
V gene: TRBV29-1

CDR3 DNA: TGCAGCGTCCAGGGGGACACTGAAGCTTTCTTT
CDR3 protein: CSVQGDTEAFF
clone size: -
J gene: TRBJ1-1
CDR3 length: 11
D gene: TRBD1
V gene: TRBV29-1

CDR3 DNA: TGCGCCATCGTGGTACGGGGGGCCAACGTCCTGACTTTC
CDR3 protein: CAIVVRGANVLTF
clone size: once
J gene: TRBJ2-6
CDR3 length: 13
D gene: -
V gene: TRBV10-1

CDR3 DNA: TGTGCCAGCAGCTTAGCCAGGGACACGTACAATGAGCAGTTCTTC
CDR3 protein: CASSLARDTYNEQFF
clone size: -
J gene: TRBJ2-1
CDR3 length: 15
D gene: -
V gene: TRBV11-2

CDR3 DNA: TGCAGCGTCGGGGACAGGGTTAATTCACCCCTCCACTTT
CDR3 protein: CSVGDRVNSPLHF
clone size: few
J gene: TRBJ1-6
CDR3 length: 13
D gene: TRBD1
V gene: TRBV29-1

CDR3 DNA: TGTGCCAGTAGTAAGCAGGGGGCTGGCTACACCTTC
CDR3 protein: CASSKQGAGYTF
clone size: -
J gene: TRBJ1-2
CDR3 length: 12
D gene: TRBD1
V gene: TRBV19

CDR3 DNA: TGTGCCAGTAGCCTGACTAGCGGGGGGGCAAGAGATACGCAGTATTTT
CDR3 protein: CASSLTSGGARDTQYF
clone size: -
J gene: TRBJ2-3
CDR3 length: 16
D gene: TRBD2
V gene: TRBV19

CDR3 DNA: TGTGCCAGCAGCGTAGGCGTAGCGGGGTGGGGAGATACGCAGTATTTT
CDR3 protein: CASSVGVAGWGDTQYF
clone size: -
J gene: TRBJ2-3
CDR3 length: 16
D gene: TRBD2
V gene: TRBV9

CDR3 DNA: TGTGCCAGCAGTTTATCGATAAGGGGCAGGGGGAATCAGCCCCAGCATTTT
CDR3 protein: CASSLSIRGRGNQPQHF
clone size: -
J gene: TRBJ1-5
CDR3 length: 17
D gene: TRBD1
V gene: TRBV27

CDR3 DNA: TGTGCCAGCAGCCCGGGAGGGCATCCGAACTATGGCTACACCTTC
CDR3 protein: CASSPGGHPNYGYTF
clone size: -
J gene: TRBJ1-2
CDR3 length: 15
D gene: -
V gene: TRBV7-9

CDR3 DNA: TGTGCCAGCAGCCCCGGTGGCGGGACAGACAATGAGCAGTTCTTC
CDR3 protein: CASSPGGGTDNEQFF
clone size: -
J gene: TRBJ2-1
CDR3 length: 15
D gene: -
V gene: TRBV9

CDR3 DNA: TGTGCCAGTGCGCGTTACAGCTATGGCTACACCTTC
CDR3 protein: CASARYSYGYTF
clone size: -
J gene: TRBJ1-2
CDR3 length: 12
D gene: -
V gene: TRBV19

CDR3 DNA: TGTGCCAGCAGTTACTCGGGGGGTAGCACAGATACGCAGTATTTT
CDR3 protein: CASSYSGGSTDTQYF
clone size: -
J gene: TRBJ2-3
CDR3 length: 15
D gene: -
V gene: TRBV6-5

CDR3 DNA: TGTGCCAGCAGCGAATATTCCGGGACAGGGGGCAATCAGCCCCAGCATTTT
CDR3 protein: CASSEYSGTGGNQPQHF
clone size: -
J gene: TRBJ1-5
CDR3 length: 17
D gene: TRBD1
V gene: TRBV11-2

CDR3 DNA: TGTGCCAGCAGTGACAGGGTTTCTGGGGCCAACGTCCTGACTTTC
CDR3 protein: CASSDRVSGANVLTF
clone size: -
J gene: TRBJ2-6
CDR3 length: 15
D gene: TRBD1
V gene: TRBV28

CDR3 DNA: TGCGCCAGCAGCTTGGAAGGGAGAGGCTATGGCTACACCTTC
CDR3 protein: CASSLEGRGYGYTF
clone size: -
J gene: TRBJ1-2
CDR3 length: 14
D gene: -
V gene: TRBV5-1

CDR3 DNA: TGTGCCAGCAGCCCGGACAGGGAAGAAGGCTACACCTTC
CDR3 protein: CASSPDREEGYTF
clone size: once
J gene: TRBJ1-2
CDR3 length: 13
D gene: TRBD1
V gene: TRBV7-2